The 28 T cell receptor beta chains given below trace back to one sample, sequenced in a study of cytomegalovirus exposure and HLA in healthy donors. The PCR made use of 60 Vbeta and 13 Jbeta primers. Repertoires were generated with immunoSEQ multiplex PCR, while TCRdb's copy carries only in-frame clones and drops some. The sample holds 210,000 or so clones, about 85% seen once. Sample: PBMCs. These receptors originate from a woman in her forties or fifties in good health and CMV-seropositive.

The J gene is TRBJ1-6, the V gene TRBV30; tentative D call: TRBD1 (6 bases). Germline-derived CDR1 and CDR2 are GTSNPN and SVGIG (reference sequence). Trimming took off 6 bases at V and 4 bases at J, with 19 bases between the two ends. This CDR3 region has 16 residues. CDR3 coding DNA: TGTGCCTGCGGGGGGGCAGGCCGACGGTATAATTCACCCCTCCACTTT. Translation: CACGGAGRRYNSPLHF. Supplemented by reference TRBV30 and TRBJ1-6, the full variable domain reads SQTIHQWPATLVQPVGSPLSLECTVEGTSNPNLYWYRQAAGRGLQLLFYSVGIGQISSEVPQNLSASRPQDRQFILSSKKLLLSDSGFYLCACGGAGRRYNSPLHFGNGTRLTVT.

The rearrangement links TRBV6-6 to TRBJ2-1; D is possibly TRBD1 (5 bases). The CDR3 totals 13 residues. The ends were cut back, 7 bases at V and 8 bases at J, with 15 bases in the middle. Germline lookup yields CDR1 MNHNY and CDR2 SVGAGI (reference sequence). Written as DNA, the CDR3 is TGTGCCAGCAACCCCGTCTGGGGCCATGAGCAGTTCTTC. This translates into CASNPVWGHEQFF.

The J gene is TRBJ2-5, the V gene TRBV9, with TRBD1 matching 9 bases. Gene TRBJ2-7 matches the end of the DNA better, so the J call may be wrong. Germline V gene sequence: CDR1 SGDLS, CDR2 YYNGEE. The CDR3 is 16 residues long. DNA for the CDR3: TGTGCCAGCAGCCCCAGCCCCGGGACAGGGCATGGCGAGCAGTACTTC. Encoded protein: CASSPSPGTGHGEQYF.

The chain couples TRBV2 to TRBJ1-4; possible D gene TRBD1, 6 bases. Germline CDR1 reads SNHLY; CDR2 reads FYNNEI. This CDR3 has 16 residues. The V gene lost 4 bases and the J gene lost 8 bases, with 20 bases spanning the gap. CDR3 protein: CASSGTPQGSREKLFF. As DNA, the CDR3 is TGTGCCAGCAGTGGAACACCACAGGGATCTAGGGAAAAACTGTTTTTT.

The gene calls are TRBV9 and TRBJ2-1, with D perhaps TRBD2 (6 bases). This CDR3 has 16 amino acids. Germline CDR1 is SGDLS and CDR2 is YYNGEE. V dropped 1 base and J dropped 0 bases, with 11 bases sitting between them. The CDR3 sequence is CASSVWDSSSYNEQFF. CDR3 in DNA: TGTGCCAGCAGCGTATGGGACTCGAGCTCCTACAATGAGCAGTTCTTC.

This chain connects TRBV7-6 to TRBJ2-3; 8 bases map to TRBD1. Trimming took 1 base from V and 0 from J; bases not matched to a gene: 9. CDR3 length: 18 amino acids. The germline gives CDR1 SGHVS, CDR2 FNYEAQ. The CDR3 sequence is CASSLGGQDSLSTDTQYF. The DNA for the CDR3 is TGTGCCAGCAGCTTAGGGGGACAGGACAGCCTTAGCACAGATACGCAGTATTTT.

The chain is built from TRBV15 and TRBJ1-2; TRBD1 aligns across 11 bases. Per the germline V gene, CDR1 is LNHNV and CDR2 is YYDKDF (reference sequence). With V trimmed by 0 bases and J by 6 bases, 3 bases remained unmatched. This CDR3 contains 15 residues. The CDR3 DNA reads TGTGCCACCAGCAGAGATCGGACAGGGGGCCATGGCTACACCTTC. Translated, it gives CATSRDRTGGHGYTF.

This rearrangement joins TRBV6-1 to TRBJ2-3; no firm D call. Germline V CDR1 and CDR2: MNHNS, SASEGT. Trimming stripped 8 bases from V and 3 bases from J, with 6 bases between. This CDR3 region has 11 residues. Here the CDR3 reads CASESTDTQYF. The CDR3 nucleotides are TGTGCCAGCGAGTCGACAGATACGCAGTATTTT.

The chain carries TRBV7-2 and TRBJ2-6; tentative D call: TRBD1 (5 bases). This CDR3 has 15 residues. Trimming stripped 5 bases from V and 4 bases from J, with 12 bases between. Germline V gives CDR1 SGHTA, CDR2 FQGNSA. CDR3 in DNA: TGTGCCAGCAGCCAAGACAGAGCCGGGGCCAACGTCCTGACTTTC. Its protein is CASSQDRAGANVLTF.

Points on this clone: At one end, the junction sequence differs from germline, possibly due to a read error. The V and J genes are TRBV7-9 and TRBJ1-1, with D possibly matching TRBD1 (5 bases). The CDR3 is 13 amino acids. Germline V CDR1 and CDR2: SEHNR, FQNEAQ (reference sequence). The CDR3 region has the DNA TGTTCCAGCAGCTTTGGACAGAACACTGAAGCTTTCTTT. It codes for CSSSFGQNTEAFF.

V usage is TRBV4-3 and J usage is TRBJ2-5, with 8 bases lining up with TRBD2. CDR1 and CDR2 (germline): LGHNA, YSLEER. V was clipped by 4 bases and J by 5 bases; unmatched bases: 9. The CDR3 extends over 15 amino acids. The CDR3 DNA reads as TGCGCCAGCAGCCGAGCCGGGGGGGCCGGGGAGACCCAGTACTTC. Protein: CASSRAGGAGETQYF.

V is TRBV7-2 and J is TRBJ2-3; D is perhaps TRBD1 (6 bases). Trimming took off 1 base at V and 5 bases at J, with 10 bases between the two ends. Germline V CDR1 and CDR2: SGHTA, FQGNSA. The CDR3 length is 14 residues. Here the CDR3 DNA reads TGTGCCAGCAGCTTAGTGATAGGGGGAGATACGCAGTATTTT. Translating it yields CASSLVIGGDTQYF.

The chain links TRBV5-1 to TRBJ2-7; D is perhaps TRBD2 (7 bases). Germline lookup yields CDR1 SGHRS and CDR2 YFSETQ. The CDR3 spans 15 residues. V was trimmed by 4 bases and J by 2 bases, leaving 16 bases between them. CDR3 region: CASSPLVGGPYEQYF. As DNA, the CDR3 is TGCGCCAGCAGCCCCCTGGTGGGGGGGCCCTACGAGCAGTACTTC.

This chain joins TRBV6-6 and TRBJ1-1, with a possible D match to TRBD1 (6 bases). This CDR3 region has 14 residues. The V and J ends lost 7 bases and 6 bases respectively, with 18 bases between them. The germline V gene encodes CDR1 MNHNY and CDR2 SVGAGI (reference sequence). The CDR3 sequence is CASTDIGGRAEAFF. In nucleotides, the CDR3 is TGTGCCAGCACCGATATAGGGGGTAGGGCTGAAGCTTTCTTT.

The chain has TRBV19 and TRBJ2-2; TRBD1 matches 10 bases. The CDR3 runs 16 residues. The V gene end was trimmed by 4 bases and the J gene end by 0 bases; junction bases not matched to a gene: 2. Germline V gene lookup returns CDR1 LNHDA and CDR2 SQIVND (reference sequence). Here the CDR3 DNA reads TGTGCCAGTAGTACTGGACAGGGGGCGAACACCGGGGAGCTGTTTTTT. Amino acid sequence: CASSTGQGANTGELFF.

The chain has TRBV6-5 and TRBJ2-2; a possible D gene is TRBD1 (5 bases). The CDR3 covers 12 residues. Trimming took off 5 bases at V and 7 bases at J, with 8 bases between the two ends. Germline CDR1 is MNHEY and CDR2 is SVGAGI. In DNA form, the CDR3 reads TGTGCCAGCAGTAGGGGCGGCGGGGAGCTGTTTTTT. Amino acid sequence: CASSRGGGELFF.

Written as DNA, the CDR3 is TGTGCCAGCAGTTCCCCGGGACAGGGTGCATGGGCCAACGTCCTGACTTTC. Translation: CASSSPGQGAWANVLTF. This chain uses TRBV27 with TRBJ2-6; 9 bases align to TRBD1. The length of the CDR3 is 17 residues. V shed 4 bases and J 5 bases; nucleotides not matched to a gene: 9. The germline gives CDR1 MNHEY, CDR2 SMNVEV (reference sequence).

This clone has a single count. The rearrangement uses TRBV18 and TRBJ1-6; 7 nucleotides match TRBD1. The V segment lost 8 bases and the J segment 7 bases; nucleotides outside the gene matches: 8. This CDR3 contains 14 residues. Per germline, CDR1 KGHSH and CDR2 LQKENI. CDR3 protein: CASARDRENSPLHF. The CDR3, as DNA: TGTGCCAGCGCTCGGGACAGAGAGAATTCACCCCTCCACTTT.

The J gene is TRBJ1-2, the V gene TRBV10-3, with TRBD1 matching 7 bases. Per the germline V gene, CDR1 is ENHRY and CDR2 is SYGVKD. The J segment lost 4 bases and the V segment lost 10 bases, leaving 9 bases of the junction unmatched. The CDR3 extends over 13 amino acids. The CDR3, as DNA: TGTGCCACGAACGAGGGGGCCTCCTATGGCTACACCTTC. This encodes CATNEGASYGYTF.

This clone was observed a handful of times. V is TRBV6-1 and J is TRBJ2-7; 10 bases match TRBD2. V was clipped by 0 bases and J by 5 bases; unmatched bases: 4. The CDR3 sequence is 15 residues long. The germline CDR1 and CDR2 sequences are MNHNS and SASEGT. CDR3 in DNA: TGTGCCAGCAGTGAAGCGGGGGGGACTAGCGACGAGCAGTACTTC. Protein product: CASSEAGGTSDEQYF.

This chain connects TRBV11-2 to TRBJ1-2; 7 nucleotides agree with TRBD1. Per the germline V gene, CDR1 is SGHAT and CDR2 is FQNNGV. The CDR3 totals 15 residues. V was clipped by 4 bases and J by 2 bases; unmatched bases: 7. The CDR3 coding sequence is TGTGCCAGCAGCTCCTCCAGGGGGGTAAACTATGGCTACACCTTC. Encoded protein: CASSSSRGVNYGYTF.

The chain is built from TRBV2 and TRBJ1-1; maybe TRBD1 (5 bases). This CDR3 is built from 14 residues. V was shortened by 6 bases and J by 11 bases, with 22 bases between the two germline ends. Germline V gene sequence: CDR1 SNHLY, CDR2 FYNNEI. CDR3 coding DNA: TGTGCCAGCAGGGGGGGGAGTACGAACGTGGGGGCTTTCTTT. Translation: CASRGGSTNVGAFF.

V usage is TRBV7-8 and J usage is TRBJ1-1; D ambiguous. Germline assignment: CDR1 SGHVS and CDR2 FQNEAQ. The V end was cut by 1 base, the J end by 4 bases, with 13 bases between. This CDR3 is 15 amino acids long. This CDR3 is CASSLGEDRITEAFF. CDR3 sequence (DNA): TGTGCCAGCAGCTTAGGTGAGGATAGAATCACTGAAGCTTTCTTT.

CDR3 DNA sequence: TGTGCCAGCAGCTTAGGTGCGGGGGGGGGTATCTACGAGCAGTACTTC. Protein sequence: CASSLGAGGGIYEQYF. The chain employs TRBV7-9 and TRBJ2-7; 9 bases agree with TRBD2. Germline V gene data show CDR1 as SEHNR and CDR2 as FQNEAQ (reference sequence). V gave up 1 base and J gave up 3 bases; unmatched junction bases: 7. CDR3 length equals 16 residues.

The rearrangement joins TRBV4-3 to TRBJ2-5; 9 nucleotides line up with TRBD2. The CDR3 is made up of 18 amino acids. Germline values: CDR1 LGHNA, CDR2 YSLEER. With V trimmed by 4 bases and J by 5 bases, 17 bases remained unmatched. CDR3: CASSRVGAGGPLRETQYF. CDR3 bases: TGCGCCAGCAGCCGTGTGGGGGCGGGGGGGCCTCTCAGGGAGACCCAGTACTTC.

This clone was observed a single time. The genes are TRBV6-1 and TRBJ2-7, with D possibly TRBD1 on 5 matching bases. Germline V gene lookup returns CDR1 MNHNS and CDR2 SASEGT. The ends were cut back, 5 bases at V and 0 bases at J, with 11 bases in the middle. This CDR3 region has 14 residues. CDR3 DNA sequence: TGTGCCAGCAGTACAGGACCGAGCTCCTACGAGCAGTACTTC. It translates to CASSTGPSSYEQYF.

V usage is TRBV29-1 and J usage is TRBJ1-2; 9 bases agree with TRBD1. CDR3 length equals 13 residues. Trimming took 6 bases from V and 2 from J; bases not matched to a gene: 4. CDR1 is SQVTM and CDR2 is ANQGSEA in the germline V gene. The CDR3 DNA follows: TGCAGCGTCGCAGACAGGGGGAACTATGGCTACACCTTC. Protein: CSVADRGNYGYTF.

The chain links TRBV5-1 to TRBJ1-1, with TRBD1 matching over 7 bases. Per the germline V gene, CDR1 is SGHRS and CDR2 is YFSETQ. The CDR3 loop spans 16 amino acids. The V gene end was trimmed by 0 bases and the J gene end by 3 bases; junction bases not matched to a gene: 8. The CDR3 sequence: CASSLATGRLDTEAFF. The DNA for the CDR3 is TGCGCCAGCAGCTTGGCGACAGGGAGGTTGGACACTGAAGCTTTCTTT.